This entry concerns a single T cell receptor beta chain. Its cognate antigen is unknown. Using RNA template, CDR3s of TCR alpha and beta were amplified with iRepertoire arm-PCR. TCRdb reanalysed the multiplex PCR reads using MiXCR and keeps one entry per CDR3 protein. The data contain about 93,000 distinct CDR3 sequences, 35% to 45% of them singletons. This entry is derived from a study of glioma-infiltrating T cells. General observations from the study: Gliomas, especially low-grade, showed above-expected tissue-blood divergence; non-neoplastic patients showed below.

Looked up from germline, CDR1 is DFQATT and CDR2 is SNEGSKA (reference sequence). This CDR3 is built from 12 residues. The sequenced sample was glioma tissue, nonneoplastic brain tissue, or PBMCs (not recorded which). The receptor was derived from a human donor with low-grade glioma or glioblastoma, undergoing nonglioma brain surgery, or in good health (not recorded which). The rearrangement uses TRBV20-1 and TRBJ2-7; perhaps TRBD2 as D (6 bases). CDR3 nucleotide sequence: TGCAGCGCGCCGGAGGGCATGAGCGAGCAGTACTTC. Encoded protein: CSAPEGMSEQYF.